This note documents a single TCR beta chain sequence. This record comes from a study of blood T cell repertoires in COVID-19. About the study: Sources were T cells, B-cell-depleted T cells, or PBMCs; the material itself was cDNA or gDNA.

The V gene's germline CDR1 is SGHNT and CDR2 YYREEE (reference sequence). The CDR3 is 12 amino acids. Trimming took off 3 bases at V and 6 bases at J, with 7 bases between the two ends. Profiling relied on immunoSEQ multiplex PCR, and the TCRdb table lists in-frame clones only, not all of them. The sample holds 150,000 to 200,000 clones; around four fifths are singletons and the top ten take under 5.5%. Material for sequencing was peripheral blood. This clonotype originated in a woman in her 30s with acute or convalescent COVID-19. The rearrangement links TRBV5-4 to TRBJ2-1, with D possibly TRBD2 on 6 matching bases. The CDR3 sequence is CASSSGVNEQFF. The CDR3 DNA follows: TGTGCCAGCAGCTCGGGAGTCAATGAGCAGTTCTTC. The full variable domain, rest sourced from reference TRBV5-4 and TRBJ2-1, is ETGVTQSPTHLIKTRGQQVTLRCSSQSGHNTVSWYQQALGQGPQFIFQYYREEENGRGNFPPRFSGLQFPNYSSELNVNALELDDSALYLCASSSGVNEQFFGPGTRLTVL.